Described below is a single TCR beta chain sequence and its context. What it binds is unknown. This sample was taken from a study of monozygotic twins with inflammatory bowel disease. Total RNA amounting to roughly 3.5 ug went into each TCR library. The template-switching step introduced UMIs that carried a 6-nucleotide sample barcode. TCRdb reprocessed the 5' RACE reads; each CDR3 protein has one entry and no DNA is given. This repertoire includes over 130,000 distinct CDR3 sequences. General study results and limits: Twins with IBD had fewer clonotypes in common with others than healthy twins, particularly during disease activity.

The CDR3 extends over 14 amino acids. The sample was blood. V and J are TRBV12-3 or TRBV12-4 and TRBJ2-5; TCRdb proposes TRBD1, but this gene call is untestable without DNA. The sequence was obtained from a human donor with ulcerative colitis or Crohn's disease, or a healthy co-twin of an affected twin (not recorded which). The chain's CDR3 is CASSPIDRGETQYF.